These T cell receptor beta chains were read from a single sample in a study of blood T cell repertoires in COVID-19. Repertoires were generated with immunoSEQ multiplex PCR, while TCRdb's copy carries only in-frame clones and drops some. Of roughly 140,000 clones in the sample, roughly 90% were seen once. Sequenced input: peripheral blood. The receptor source for this set is a man between 50 and 59 years old with active or convalescent COVID-19. The conserved cysteine and the conserved F or W are not part of the CDR3 here.

V	J	CDR3
TRBV6-1	TRBJ1-5	ASSESLPREVRNQPQH
TRBV12-2	TRBJ2-7	ASPSGRKISYEQY
TRBV6-6	TRBJ1-1	ASSSDTEAF
TRBV18	TRBJ1-3	ASSHGGRLISGNTIY
TRBV20-1	TRBJ1-1	SASSDSPTGAF
TRBV28	TRBJ1-6	ASNLIGAYNSPLH
TRBV9	TRBJ1-2	ASSVWDRARGGYT
TRBV6-5	TRBJ1-6	ASRQTGTGNSPLH
TRBV12-3/TRBV12-4	TRBJ2-7	ASSPGTGGEQY
TRBV30	TRBJ2-5	AWSGGGTSWETQY
TRBV5-5	TRBJ2-7	ASLVSSARSYEQY
TRBV5-1	TRBJ2-5	ASSLVAGGSETQY
TRBV28	TRBJ1-6	ASSFGQGNSPLH
TRBV24-1	TRBJ1-4	ATSDGGQGNEKLF
TRBV6-4	TRBJ2-7	ASSCPGSGRVHEQY
TRBV19	TRBJ1-5	ASSIGLAGFQGQPQH
TRBV4-2	TRBJ2-1	ASSLLVGNEQF
TRBV7-9	TRBJ2-1	ASSSSGKPYNEQF
TRBV6-6	TRBJ2-7	ASSMGQGSLEQY
TRBV27	TRBJ2-7	ASSLISGSISYEQY